Ten or more counts support the clone carrying this T cell receptor (beta chain). Antigen specificity is unknown. Construction of the TCRbeta library involved unique molecular identifiers. MiXCR, applied by TCRdb to the PCR reads, yields one record per CDR3 protein. The profile shows 150,000 to 250,000 distinct CDR3 sequences, 5.5% to 7% of them singletons. This sample is drawn from a study of T-cell reconstitution after alpha-beta-depleted transplantation in children. Findings and caveats of the study: Several patients had high TCRbeta diversity at day 60; it came from surviving recipient T cells and thymic progenitors. At around two months after transplant, the alpha-beta T cells were reportedly derived from several hundred expanded clones that came from non-depleted graft cells. Hyperexpanded clones declined; after one year, newly produced T cells mostly supplied diversity.

This CDR3 has 15 residues. V shed 4 bases and J 2 bases; nucleotides not matched to a gene: 6. Germline V CDR1 and CDR2: SQVTM, ANQGSEA. The chain recombines TRBV29-1 with TRBJ1-1, with 11 bases matching TRBD1. The clonotype comes from a girl in the first two years of life with combined immunodeficiency, due to receive a stem cell transplant. The sequenced sample was PBMCs, obtained before TCRalphabeta/CD19-depleted stem cell transplant. In DNA, the CDR3 is TGCAGCGTTGTAGGGACAGGGGGTGCCAACACTGAAGCTTTCTTT. It specifies CSVVGTGGANTEAFF.